The 32 T cell receptor beta chains listed next were all sequenced from one sample in a study of cytotoxic CD8 clonotypes in ibrutinib-treated CLL. Sequencing used immunoSEQ multiplex PCR; TCRdb keeps in-frame clones, though not all of them. The table includes roughly 49,000 clones, roughly 80% detected once. The source material was PBMCs, sampled after 24 months of ibrutinib treatment. The receptors were gathered from a human donor with chronic lymphocytic leukemia.

The chain joins TRBV11-2 to TRBJ2-7; D possibly matches TRBD1 or TRBD2 (5 bases each). Germline V gene sequence: CDR1 SGHAT, CDR2 FQNNGV. V was trimmed by 5 bases and J by 0 bases, leaving 23 bases between them. The CDR3 is 18 amino acids. CDR3 amino acids: CASSPTPVRDGSSYEQYF. For the CDR3, the DNA is TGTGCCAGCAGCCCAACCCCAGTGAGGGACGGCAGCTCCTACGAGCAGTACTTC.

This sequence joins TRBV10-1 and TRBJ2-1; no definite D call. V shed 4 bases and J shed 5 bases, with 9 bases lying between them. This CDR3 has 13 amino acids. Per germline, CDR1 WNHNN and CDR2 SYGVQD (reference sequence). Written as DNA, the CDR3 is TGCGCCAGCAGTGGGAACAACGACAATGAGCAGTTCTTC. Encoded protein: CASSGNNDNEQFF.

The chain links TRBV13 to TRBJ2-6, with 13 bases lining up with TRBD2. This CDR3 spans 18 amino acids. Germline lookup yields CDR1 PRHDT and CDR2 FYEKMQ (reference sequence). Trimming took 3 bases from V and 0 from J; bases not matched to a gene: 2. CDR3 nucleotide sequence: TGTGCCAGCAGCTTTCGGACTAGCGGGAGCTCTGGGGCCAACGTCCTGACTTTC. This encodes CASSFRTSGSSGANVLTF.

This chain connects TRBV5-4 to TRBJ2-7; D is perhaps TRBD1 or TRBD2 (5 bases each). V dropped 0 bases and J dropped 2 bases, with 12 bases sitting between them. Germline loops: CDR1 SGHNT, CDR2 YYREEE (reference sequence). The CDR3 runs to 15 residues. The CDR3 nucleotides are TGTGCCAGCAGCTTGGGGGACCCCTCCACCTACGAGCAGTACTTC. Its protein is CASSLGDPSTYEQYF.

A single count supports this clone. The V call is TRBV10-1, the J call TRBJ1-1; perhaps TRBD1 as D (6 bases). Trimming left V 5 bases short and J 7 bases short, with 14 bases between. The germline CDR1 and CDR2 sequences are WNHNN and SYGVQD (reference sequence). This CDR3 contains 13 residues. The CDR3 reads CASSFSGTIEAFF. The CDR3 DNA reads TGCGCCAGCAGTTTTTCCGGGACAATTGAAGCTTTCTTT.

The CDR3 DNA reads TGTGCCAGCAGCCCTGGACTAGCAGCAGGCACAGATACGCAGTATTTT. This gives the protein CASSPGLAAGTDTQYF. This sequence joins TRBV5-4 and TRBJ2-3; 8 bases align to TRBD2. V lost 4 bases, J lost 1 base, and 8 bases stayed unmatched. Germline values: CDR1 SGHNT, CDR2 YYREEE (reference sequence). This CDR3 spans 16 amino acids.

The chain has TRBV5-1 and TRBJ2-3; 9 bases fit TRBD1. V trimming: 0 bases; J trimming: 2 bases; junction bases outside the gene matches: 1. This CDR3 region has 15 residues. Germline-derived CDR1 and CDR2 are SGHRS and YFSETQ. CDR3 DNA: TGCGCCAGCAGCTTGGGGGACAGGGACACAGATACGCAGTATTTT. This sequence encodes CASSLGDRDTDTQYF.

CDR3 sequence: CASSRDRITDYTF. CDR3 bases: TGTGCCAGCAGCCGGGACAGGATAACGGACTACACCTTC. This chain links TRBV7-2 with TRBJ1-2, with 8 nucleotides matching TRBD1. With 5 bases clipped from V and 10 bases from J, the junction kept 9 bases outside the gene matches. Germline V lookup: CDR1 SGHTA, CDR2 FQGNSA. This CDR3 region has 13 residues.

This clone occurred a few times. This is likely a read error, given that the CDR3 carries no conserved phenylalanine or tryptophan at its end. No DNA is shown, since the ends of the CDR3 on it are uncertain; the CDR3 is the one TCRdb lists. The J gene is TRBJ1-1, the V gene TRBV7-3; the D segment call TRBD1 is taken from the table without a DNA check. The CDR3 is 10 residues long, ends included. Germline V lookup: CDR1 SGHTA, CDR2 FQGTGA. This CDR3 is CASSLDSPAR.

The CDR3 nucleotides are TGTGCCAGCAGCAACACGGGATCCTCCTACGAGCAGTACTTC. Its protein product is CASSNTGSSYEQYF. This chain uses TRBV21-1 with TRBJ2-7; the table's TRBD2 call for D was not verified on the DNA. TRBV21-1 is annotated as a pseudogene. This CDR3 comprises 14 residues.

The chain's CDR3 is CASSVAGLAGADTQYF. In DNA, the CDR3 is TGTGCCAGCAGCGTAGCTGGTCTAGCGGGAGCAGATACGCAGTATTTT. V usage is TRBV9 and J usage is TRBJ2-3; TRBD2 aligns across 10 bases. This CDR3 contains 16 residues. CDR1 is SGDLS and CDR2 is YYNGEE in the germline V gene. The V gene end was trimmed by 0 bases and the J gene end by 4 bases; junction bases not matched to a gene: 5.

CDR3 sequence: CAWSNPGTEAFF. CDR3 DNA sequence: TGTGCCTGGTCAAACCCCGGGACGGAAGCTTTCTTT. The J gene is TRBJ1-1, the V gene TRBV30, with D maybe TRBD1 (5 bases). This CDR3 comprises 12 residues. Germline CDR1 GTSNPN, CDR2 SVGIG (reference sequence). The V end lost 5 bases, the J end lost 8 bases, and 15 bases lay between the germline ends.

The rearrangement uses TRBV30 and TRBJ2-3; D might be TRBD1 or TRBD2, each matching 5 bases. This CDR3 contains 12 residues. Trimming took 7 bases from V and 4 from J, leaving 12 bases between them. In germline, CDR1 is GTSNPN, CDR2 SVGIG (reference sequence). CDR3 protein: CASESGPDTQYF. The DNA of the CDR3 is TGTGCCTCTGAGTCGGGGCCAGATACGCAGTATTTT.

The V gene is TRBV6-5, the J gene TRBJ1-1; TRBD1 matches at 8 bases. J gave up 2 bases and V 6 bases, and 8 bases lay outside the gene matches. The CDR3 length is 15 residues. The germline CDR1 and CDR2 sequences are MNHEY and SVGAGI. CDR3 bases: TGTGCCAGCAGGGCTCTGGACAGGGATAACACTGAAGCTTTCTTT. This codes for CASRALDRDNTEAFF.

This clone was picked up a small number of times. The chain combines TRBV10-3 with TRBJ2-5, with TRBD2 identical over 9 bases. The CDR3 loop spans 15 amino acids. Germline V gene sequence: CDR1 ENHRY, CDR2 SYGVKD. V dropped 7 bases and J dropped 0; count of bases not matched to a gene: 6. Written as DNA, the CDR3 is TGTGCCATCAAGGTGCTAGCGGGACACCAAGAGACCCAGTACTTC. It encodes CAIKVLAGHQETQYF.

V is TRBV21-1 and J is TRBJ1-1; TRBD1 reflects the table's D call only, with no check against the DNA. TRBV21-1 is a pseudogene segment. CDR3 size: 16 residues. The CDR3 is CASSKADRDKNTEAFF. The CDR3 DNA reads TGTGCCAGCAGCAAGGCAGACCGGGACAAGAACACTGAAGCTTTCTTT.

This clone was counted a few times. The chain has TRBV5-1 and TRBJ2-7; 8 positions match TRBD2. The V gene end was trimmed by 4 bases and the J gene end by 0 bases; junction bases not matched to a gene: 9. This CDR3 contains 16 residues. Germline loops: CDR1 SGHRS, CDR2 YFSETQ. The CDR3 coding sequence is TGCGCCAGCAGCCCCCTCACTAGCGGTAACTCCTACGAGCAGTACTTC. Translating gives CASSPLTSGNSYEQYF. Complete variable domain (other parts from reference TRBV5-1 and TRBJ2-7): KAGVTQTPRYLIKTRGQQVTLSCSPISGHRSVSWYQQTPGQGLQFLFEYFSETQRNKGNFPGRFSGRQFSNSRSEMNVSTLELGDSALYLCASSPLTSGNSYEQYFGPGTRLTVT.

This clone was observed a handful of times. The gene calls are TRBV5-5 and TRBJ2-7, with a weak D call TRBD1 (6 bases). The CDR3 extends over 18 amino acids. In germline, CDR1 is SGHKS, CDR2 YYEKEE (reference sequence). Trimming took off 2 bases at V and 4 bases at J, with 25 bases between the two ends. This CDR3 is CASSFPDRNNANFYEQYF. The CDR3 region has the DNA TGTGCCAGCAGCTTTCCGGACAGAAACAACGCCAATTTTTACGAGCAGTACTTC.

V and J are TRBV5-1 and TRBJ2-5; D uncertain. The CDR3 covers 11 residues. In germline, CDR1 is SGHRS, CDR2 YFSETQ. Trimming left V 7 bases short and J 5 bases short, with 9 bases between. The DNA of the CDR3 is TGCGCCAGCGCAGAAACGGAGACCCAGTACTTC. This gives the protein CASAETETQYF.

The J gene is TRBJ2-7, the V gene TRBV5-6; 7 bases map to TRBD1. The CDR3 is 14 amino acids. Germline CDR1 reads SGHDT; CDR2 reads YYEEEE. With V trimmed by 0 bases and J by 6 bases, 6 bases remained unmatched. CDR3 loop: CASSLGQGYGEQYF. Written as DNA, the CDR3 is TGTGCCAGCAGCTTGGGACAGGGCTACGGCGAGCAGTACTTC.

The V call is TRBV27, the J call TRBJ1-6; tentative D call: TRBD1 (5 bases). V was shortened by 6 bases and J by 8 bases, with 8 bases between the two germline ends. The V gene's germline CDR1 is MNHEY and CDR2 SMNVEV (reference sequence). CDR3 size: 12 residues. The DNA of the CDR3 is TGTGCCAGCAGGCAGGGCGATTCACCCCTCCACTTT. This codes for CASRQGDSPLHF.

This clone showed up just a few times. The rearrangement joins TRBV5-1 to TRBJ1-4, with 9 bases that match TRBD1. Germline V gene data show CDR1 as SGHRS and CDR2 as YFSETQ. The CDR3 consists of 16 residues. V lost 4 bases and J lost 2; bases outside the gene matches: 6. DNA for the CDR3: TGCGCCAGCAGCCCACAGGGGGCGACTACTAATGAAAAACTGTTTTTT. Protein: CASSPQGATTNEKLFF.

The J gene is TRBJ2-1, the V gene TRBV7-2; 11 bases align to TRBD2. The germline V gene encodes CDR1 SGHTA and CDR2 FQGNSA. This CDR3 has 16 residues. V shed 6 bases, J shed 7 bases, and the junction held 11 bases outside the gene matches. CDR3 in DNA: TGTGCCAGCAGAAGAGAGGTAGCGGGAGGGGGAAATGAGCAGTTCTTC. This translates into CASRREVAGGGNEQFF.

This rearrangement joins TRBV2 to TRBJ2-7; TRBD2 matches at 8 bases. V lost 6 bases to trimming and J lost 0 bases; unmatched junction nucleotides: 7. This CDR3 is built from 15 residues. Germline V lookup: CDR1 SNHLY, CDR2 FYNNEI. In DNA form, the CDR3 reads TGTGCCAGCAGCATTAGACTAGCGTCCTCCTACGAGCAGTACTTC. Encoded protein: CASSIRLASSYEQYF.

V gene TRBV7-2 combines with J gene TRBJ2-3, with unresolved D. The germline V gene has CDR1 SGHTA and CDR2 FQGNSA. This CDR3 has 13 residues. V lost 5 bases and J 5 bases, leaving 11 bases between the germline ends. The CDR3 loop is CASSRAWGDTQYF. The CDR3 nucleotides are TGTGCCAGCAGCCGCGCCTGGGGAGATACGCAGTATTTT.

The chain recombines TRBV5-6 with TRBJ2-6, with no clear D. Germline values: CDR1 SGHDT, CDR2 YYEEEE. The CDR3 is 17 amino acids. Trimming pared 4 bases from V and 4 bases from J, leaving 18 bases between. The CDR3 nucleotides read TGTGCCAGCAGCGCCTCCCCCCCCGGGTTAGGGGCCAACGTCCTGACTTTC. Protein sequence: CASSASPPGLGANVLTF.

This chain links TRBV10-3 with TRBJ1-4; no reliable D call. CDR1 ENHRY and CDR2 SYGVKD come from the germline V gene. The CDR3 is 15 amino acids. V was pared by 0 bases and J by 5 bases, with 10 bases between. The CDR3: CAISESGPPNEKLFF. The CDR3 DNA follows: TGTGCCATCAGTGAGTCCGGGCCGCCCAATGAAAAACTGTTTTTT.

CDR3 residues: CASSPGRRNEKLFF. CDR3 nucleotide sequence: TGTGCCAGCAGCCCTGGTCGTCGGAATGAAAAACTGTTTTTT. The chain joins TRBV27 to TRBJ1-4; no definite D call. The CDR3 runs 14 residues. Per germline, CDR1 MNHEY and CDR2 SMNVEV (reference sequence). V gave up 6 bases and J gave up 5 bases, with 13 bases separating them.

This chain links TRBV6-5 with TRBJ2-3; possible D gene TRBD2, 6 bases. The CDR3 spans 15 residues. Germline lookup yields CDR1 MNHEY and CDR2 SVGAGI. V lost 8 bases to trimming and J lost 4 bases, with 19 bases between them. CDR3 protein: CASRDFRGASDTQYF. CDR3 in DNA: TGTGCCAGCCGGGACTTTCGAGGGGCTTCAGATACGCAGTATTTT.

This chain uses TRBV19 with TRBJ1-2, with TRBD1 matching 10 bases. Germline V gene lookup returns CDR1 LNHDA and CDR2 SQIVND (reference sequence). Trimming cost V 3 bases and J 5 bases; bases outside gene matches: 9. This CDR3 has 16 residues. CDR3 region: CASSIFSPGQGYGYTF. DNA for the CDR3: TGTGCCAGTAGTATCTTCTCCCCGGGACAGGGGTATGGCTACACCTTC. Together with reference TRBV19 and TRBJ1-2, the CDR3 gives the full variable domain: DGGITQSPKYLFRKEGQNVTLSCEQNLNHDAMYWYRQDPGQGLRLIYYSQIVNDFQKGDIAEGYSVSREKKESFPLTVTSAQKNPTAFYLCASSIFSPGQGYGYTFGSGTRLTVV.

The chain is built from TRBV1 and TRBJ2-4; TRBD2 is the table's D call and was not checked against the DNA. TRBV1 is a recognized pseudogene. The CDR3 spans 20 residues. The CDR3 spells CTSSQDLPSGRPLAKNIQYF. Here the CDR3 DNA reads TGCACCAGCAGCCAAGATCTACCTAGCGGGAGACCACTAGCCAAAAACATTCAGTACTTC.

This chain uses TRBV6-1 with TRBJ2-1; the match to TRBD1 covers 7 bases. CDR1 MNHNS and CDR2 SASEGT come from the germline V gene. Germline trimming cut 6 bases from V and 7 bases from J; bases unmatched to any gene: 3. CDR3 size: 12 residues. Here the CDR3 DNA reads TGTGCCAGCAGGGCGACAGGGAATGAGCAGTTCTTC. Its protein product is CASRATGNEQFF.